These T cell receptor beta chains were read from a single sample in a study of blood T cells in healthy people across ages. TCRdb re-called the 5' RACE reads through MiXCR, storing one row per CDR3 protein. The table includes about 1.8 million distinct CDR3 sequences, roughly 52% detected once. Sequencing used blood. The receptors originated from a woman in her forties in good health. CDR3s include the opening cysteine and the closing phenylalanine or tryptophan. The D gene is left open where the match is weak. Part of the rows lack a size; the others show once, few, many or a class for expanded clones.

CDR3	DNA	length	V	J	size	D
CAGSPGTESTRQYF	TGTGCCGGCAGTCCCGGGACAGAGAGTACGAGGCAGTACTTC	14	TRBV28	TRBJ2-5	.	TRBD1
CASSLVSGPRYEQYF	TGTGCCAGCAGTTTAGTATCTGGGCCTCGTTACGAGCAGTACTTC	15	TRBV12-3/TRBV12-4	TRBJ2-7	.	.
CASRSPGPYGDTQYF	TGTGCCAGCAGGAGCCCGGGACCCTATGGAGACACGCAGTATTTT	15	TRBV7-2	TRBJ2-3	.	.
CAMDTGYGYTF	TGTGCCATGGACACTGGTTATGGCTACACCTTC	11	TRBV25-1	TRBJ1-2	.	.
CASSLETSGGWSSYNEQFF	TGTGCCAGCAGCTTAGAGACTAGCGGGGGGTGGAGCTCCTACAATGAGCAGTTCTTC	19	TRBV7-2	TRBJ2-1	.	TRBD2
CSAIRQGRETQYF	TGCAGTGCTATCCGACAGGGAAGAGAGACCCAGTACTTC	13	TRBV20-1	TRBJ2-5	few	TRBD1
CSARERRTGETQYF	TGCAGTGCTAGAGAGCGAAGGACTGGCGAGACCCAGTACTTC	14	TRBV20-1	TRBJ2-5	.	.
CASSTNNEQFF	TGTGCCAGCAGCACAAACAATGAGCAGTTCTTC	11	TRBV28	TRBJ2-1	many	.
CASSHQKTVRYGYTF	TGTGCCAGCAGCCACCAAAAGACAGTTCGTTATGGCTACACCTTC	15	TRBV6-1	TRBJ1-2	few	.
CAISEHVSTGRSYEQYF	TGTGCCATCAGTGAGCATGTGTCAACAGGGAGGTCCTACGAGCAGTACTTC	17	TRBV10-3	TRBJ2-7	.	.
CASSIAMNTEAFF	TGTGCCAGCTCTATCGCCATGAACACTGAAGCTTTCTTT	13	TRBV7-2	TRBJ1-1	.	.
CASRSSSGSKGYTF	TGTGCCAGCAGGTCAAGCTCGGGGTCTAAGGGCTACACCTTC	14	TRBV28	TRBJ1-2	.	.
CASSPGQGPPETQYF	TGTGCCAGCTCGCCGGGACAGGGACCCCCGGAGACCCAGTACTTC	15	TRBV28	TRBJ2-5	.	TRBD1
CASERTGGAYNEQFF	TGCGCCAGCGAACGGACAGGGGGCGCTTACAATGAGCAGTTCTTC	15	TRBV5-1	TRBJ2-1	many	TRBD1
CASNVDGGAGDEQFF	TGTGCCAGCAATGTCGACGGGGGCGCGGGGGACGAGCAGTTCTTC	15	TRBV6-2/TRBV6-3	TRBJ2-1	.	.
CSAPEADTQYF	TGCAGTGCGCCCGAGGCTGATACGCAGTATTTT	11	TRBV20-1	TRBJ2-3	.	.
CASSEDGVYGYTF	TGTGCCAGCAGTGAAGACGGGGTCTATGGCTACACCTTC	13	TRBV6-1	TRBJ1-2	.	.
CATSTSYNEQFF	TGTGCCACCAGCACTTCCTACAATGAGCAGTTCTTC	12	TRBV15	TRBJ2-1	few	.
CASSLRETNYGYTF	TGTGCCAGCAGTTTGAGGGAGACTAACTATGGCTACACCTTC	14	TRBV7-2	TRBJ1-2	.	.
CAGGRSIQYF	TGTGCCGGGGGACGAAGCATTCAGTACTTC	10	TRBV27	TRBJ2-4	.	.
CASSQNGSPGYTQYF	TGCGCCAGCAGCCAGAACGGATCCCCAGGGTATACGCAGTATTTT	15	TRBV5-1	TRBJ2-3	once	.
CASSLTGTDTADTQYF	TGTGCCAGCAGCCTAACCGGGACAGACACGGCAGATACGCAGTATTTT	16	TRBV4-2	TRBJ2-3	.	TRBD1
CASSLEGGVRTGELFF	TGTGCCAGCAGCTTAGAGGGGGGGGTGAGGACCGGGGAGCTGTTTTTT	16	TRBV11-2	TRBJ2-2	once	TRBD2
CASSPGGGWEETQYF	TGTGCCAGCAGCCCAGGCGGGGGTTGGGAAGAGACCCAGTACTTC	15	TRBV12-3/TRBV12-4	TRBJ2-5	.	TRBD2
CASSRATSGGVETQYF	TGTGCCAGCAGCCGAGCAACTAGCGGGGGGGTGGAGACCCAGTACTTC	16	TRBV5-5	TRBJ2-5	.	TRBD2
CASEIGTLNNSPLHF	TGTGCCAGCGAAATCGGGACACTGAATAATTCACCCCTCCACTTT	15	TRBV25-1	TRBJ1-6	.	.
CASSQGQGHGWTEAFF	TGTGCCAGCAGCCAAGGTCAGGGACATGGGTGGACTGAAGCTTTCTTT	16	TRBV14	TRBJ1-1	.	.
CASSQDVAGPYEQYF	TGTGCCAGCAGCCAAGACGTGGCCGGTCCCTACGAGCAGTACTTC	15	TRBV14	TRBJ2-7	.	.
CASSYSREGRYGNQPQHF	TGTGCCAGCAGTTACTCGAGGGAGGGGAGGTATGGCAATCAGCCCCAGCATTTT	18	TRBV6-5	TRBJ1-5	.	.
CASSLERQGSGANVLTF	TGCGCCAGCAGCTTGGAGAGACAGGGGTCTGGGGCCAACGTCCTGACTTTC	17	TRBV5-1	TRBJ2-6	.	TRBD1
CSVEVGSSGANVLTF	TGCAGCGTTGAAGTCGGCAGCTCTGGGGCCAACGTCCTGACTTTC	15	TRBV29-1	TRBJ2-6	.	.